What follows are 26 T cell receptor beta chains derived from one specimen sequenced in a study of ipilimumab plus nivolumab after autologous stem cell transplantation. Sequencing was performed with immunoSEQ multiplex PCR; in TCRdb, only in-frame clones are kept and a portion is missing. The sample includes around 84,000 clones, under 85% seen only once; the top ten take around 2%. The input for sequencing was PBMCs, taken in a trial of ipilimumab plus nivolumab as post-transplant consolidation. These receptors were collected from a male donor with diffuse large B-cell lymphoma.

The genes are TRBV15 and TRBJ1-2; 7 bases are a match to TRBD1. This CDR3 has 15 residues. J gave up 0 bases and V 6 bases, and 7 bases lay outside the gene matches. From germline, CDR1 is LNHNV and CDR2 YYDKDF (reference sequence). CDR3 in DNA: TGTGCCACCAGGAGGGACAGAGCTGCTAACTATGGCTACACCTTC. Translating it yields CATRRDRAANYGYTF.

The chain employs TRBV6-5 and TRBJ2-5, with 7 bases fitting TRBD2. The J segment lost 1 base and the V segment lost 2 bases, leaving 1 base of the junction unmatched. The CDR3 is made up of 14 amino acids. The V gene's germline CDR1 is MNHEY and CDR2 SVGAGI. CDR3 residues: CASSYRGGQETQYF. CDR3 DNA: TGTGCCAGCAGTTACCGCGGGGGCCAAGAGACCCAGTACTTC.

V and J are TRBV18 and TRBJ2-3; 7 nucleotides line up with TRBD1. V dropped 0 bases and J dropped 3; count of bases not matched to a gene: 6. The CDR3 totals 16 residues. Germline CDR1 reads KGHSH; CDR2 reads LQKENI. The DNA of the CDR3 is TGTGCCAGCTCACCACCGGTGGCCAGGGGGACAGATACGCAGTATTTT. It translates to CASSPPVARGTDTQYF.

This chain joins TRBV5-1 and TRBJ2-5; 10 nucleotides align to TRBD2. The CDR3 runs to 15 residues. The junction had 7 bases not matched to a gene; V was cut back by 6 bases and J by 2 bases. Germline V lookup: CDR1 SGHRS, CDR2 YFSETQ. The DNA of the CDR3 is TGCGCCAGCACCTTAGCGGGGGGCTCTCAAGAGACCCAGTACTTC. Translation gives CASTLAGGSQETQYF.

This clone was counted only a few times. The CDR3 sequence is CASSFGQGAPYEQYF. The CDR3 DNA is TGTGCCAGCAGCTTTGGTCAGGGGGCCCCCTACGAGCAGTACTTC. The V and J genes are TRBV7-3 and TRBJ2-7; 8 positions agree with TRBD1. This CDR3 region has 15 residues. The V gene end was trimmed by 3 bases and the J gene end by 2 bases; junction bases not matched to a gene: 6. Germline V CDR1 and CDR2: SGHTA, FQGTGA.

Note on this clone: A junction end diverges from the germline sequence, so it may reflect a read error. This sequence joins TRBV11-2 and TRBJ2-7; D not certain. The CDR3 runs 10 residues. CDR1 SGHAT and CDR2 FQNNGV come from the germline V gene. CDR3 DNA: TGTGCCAGCAGCTCCTCAACAGCCTCCTTC. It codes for CASSSSTASF. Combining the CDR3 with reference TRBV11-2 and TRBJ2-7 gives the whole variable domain EAGVAQSPRYKIIEKRQSVAFWCNPISGHATLYWYQQILGQGPKLLIQFQNNGVVDDSQLPKDRFSAERLKGVDSTLKIQPAKLEDSAVYLCASSSSTASFGPGTRLTVT.

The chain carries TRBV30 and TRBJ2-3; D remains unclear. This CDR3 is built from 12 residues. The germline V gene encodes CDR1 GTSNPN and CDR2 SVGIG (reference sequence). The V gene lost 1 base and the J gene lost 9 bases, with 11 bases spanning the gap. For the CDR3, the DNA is TGTGCCTGGAGTGATGGACCTATAACGCAGTATTTT. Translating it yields CAWSDGPITQYF.

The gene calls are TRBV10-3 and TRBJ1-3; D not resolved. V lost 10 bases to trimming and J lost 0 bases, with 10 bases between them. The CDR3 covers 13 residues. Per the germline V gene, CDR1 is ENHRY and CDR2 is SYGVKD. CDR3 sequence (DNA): TGTGCCACCTTAGAGGGCTCTGGAAACACCATATATTTT. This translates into CATLEGSGNTIYF.

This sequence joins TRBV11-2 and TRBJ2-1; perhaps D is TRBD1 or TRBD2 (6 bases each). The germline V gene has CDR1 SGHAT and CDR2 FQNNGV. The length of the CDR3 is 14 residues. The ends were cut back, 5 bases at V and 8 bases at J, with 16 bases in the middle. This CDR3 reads CASSGRNRVDEQFF. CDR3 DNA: TGTGCCAGCAGCGGGAGGAACAGGGTCGATGAGCAGTTCTTC.

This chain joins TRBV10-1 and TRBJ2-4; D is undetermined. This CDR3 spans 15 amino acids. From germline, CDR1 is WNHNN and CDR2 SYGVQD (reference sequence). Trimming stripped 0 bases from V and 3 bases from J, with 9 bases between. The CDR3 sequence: CASSESAGGKNIQYF. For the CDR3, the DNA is TGCGCCAGCAGTGAGTCGGCCGGCGGCAAAAACATTCAGTACTTC.

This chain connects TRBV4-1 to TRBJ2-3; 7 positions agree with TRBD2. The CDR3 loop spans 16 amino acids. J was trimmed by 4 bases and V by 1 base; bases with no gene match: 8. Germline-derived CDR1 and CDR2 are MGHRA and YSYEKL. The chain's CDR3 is CASSQGWGGDPDTQYF. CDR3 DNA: TGCGCCAGCAGCCAAGGATGGGGGGGGGACCCAGATACGCAGTATTTT.

CDR3 amino acids: CASSVEITGELFF. The CDR3 coding sequence is TGTGCCAGCAGTGTAGAGATAACCGGGGAGCTGTTTTTT. The rearrangement uses TRBV6-1 and TRBJ2-2; the D is unclear. In germline, CDR1 is MNHNS, CDR2 SASEGT. Trimming shortened V by 4 bases and J by 5 bases, and 8 bases separated the two germline ends. The CDR3 covers 13 residues.

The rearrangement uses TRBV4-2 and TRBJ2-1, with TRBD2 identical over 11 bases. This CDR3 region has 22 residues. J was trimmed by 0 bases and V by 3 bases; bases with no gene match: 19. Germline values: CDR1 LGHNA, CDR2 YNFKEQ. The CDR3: CASSQAPQQRLAGGLSYNEQFF. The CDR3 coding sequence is TGTGCCAGCAGCCAGGCCCCCCAGCAGCGCCTAGCGGGGGGCCTCTCCTACAATGAGCAGTTCTTC.

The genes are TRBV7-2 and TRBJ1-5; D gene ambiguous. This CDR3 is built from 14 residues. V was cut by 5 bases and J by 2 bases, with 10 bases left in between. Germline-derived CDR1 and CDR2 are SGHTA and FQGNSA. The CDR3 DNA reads TGTGCCAGCAGCCGGACTGGGGGCAATCAGCCCCAGCATTTT. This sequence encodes CASSRTGGNQPQHF.

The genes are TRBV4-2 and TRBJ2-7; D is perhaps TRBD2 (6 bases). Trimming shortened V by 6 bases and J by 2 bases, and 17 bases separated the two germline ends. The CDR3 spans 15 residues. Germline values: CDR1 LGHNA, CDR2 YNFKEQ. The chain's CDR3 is CASRNTRSGTYEQYF. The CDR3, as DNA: TGTGCCAGCAGGAACACACGTAGCGGTACCTACGAGCAGTACTTC.

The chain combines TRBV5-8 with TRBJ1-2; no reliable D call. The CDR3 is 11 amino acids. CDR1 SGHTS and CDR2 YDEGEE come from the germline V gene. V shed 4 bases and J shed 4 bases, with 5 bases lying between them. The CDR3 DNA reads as TGTGCCAGCAGCCTACCCTATGGCTACACCTTC. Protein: CASSLPYGYTF.

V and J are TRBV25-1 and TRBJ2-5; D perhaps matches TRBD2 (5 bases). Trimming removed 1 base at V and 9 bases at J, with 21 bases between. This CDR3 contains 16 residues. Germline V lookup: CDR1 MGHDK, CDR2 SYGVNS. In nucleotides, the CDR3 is TGTGCCAGCAGTGAATCCGATACGGACTCTCTGGAGGCCCAGTACTTC. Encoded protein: CASSESDTDSLEAQYF. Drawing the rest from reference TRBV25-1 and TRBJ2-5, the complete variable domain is EADIYQTPRYLVIGTGKKITLECSQTMGHDKMYWYQQDPGMELHLIHYSYGVNSTEKGDLSSESTVSRIRTEHFPLTLESARPSHTSQYLCASSESDTDSLEAQYFGPGTRLLVL.

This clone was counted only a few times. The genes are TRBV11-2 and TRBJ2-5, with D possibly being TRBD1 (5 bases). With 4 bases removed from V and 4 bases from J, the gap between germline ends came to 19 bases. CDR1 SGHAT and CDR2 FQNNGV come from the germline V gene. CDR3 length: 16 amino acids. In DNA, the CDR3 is TGTGCCAGCAGCTCCTATCGGCAGGGAAGGGGAGAGACCCAGTACTTC. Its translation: CASSSYRQGRGETQYF.

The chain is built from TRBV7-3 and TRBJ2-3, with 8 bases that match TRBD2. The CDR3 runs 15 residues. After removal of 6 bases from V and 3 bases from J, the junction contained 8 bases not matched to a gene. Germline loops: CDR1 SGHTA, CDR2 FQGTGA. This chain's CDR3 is CASRRGGPLTDTQYF. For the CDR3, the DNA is TGTGCCAGCAGGCGCGGGGGGCCCTTGACAGATACGCAGTATTTT. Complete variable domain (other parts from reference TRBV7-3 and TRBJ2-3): GAGVSQTPSNKVTEKGKYVELRCDPISGHTALYWYRQSLGQGPEFLIYFQGTGAADDSGLPNDRFFAVRPEGSVSTLKIQRTERGDSAVYLCASRRGGPLTDTQYFGPGTRLTVL.

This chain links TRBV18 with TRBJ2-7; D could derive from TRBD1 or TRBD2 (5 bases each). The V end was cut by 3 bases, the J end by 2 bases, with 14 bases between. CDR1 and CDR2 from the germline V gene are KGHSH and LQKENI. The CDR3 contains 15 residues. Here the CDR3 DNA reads TGTGCCAGCTCACCCCAGGCTGGGGGAGCCTACGAGCAGTACTTC. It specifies CASSPQAGGAYEQYF.

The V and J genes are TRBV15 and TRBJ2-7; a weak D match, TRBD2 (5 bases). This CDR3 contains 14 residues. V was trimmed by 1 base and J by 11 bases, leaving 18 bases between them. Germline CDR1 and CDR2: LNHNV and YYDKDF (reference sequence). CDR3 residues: CATSRVRDTPPEYF. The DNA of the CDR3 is TGTGCCACCAGCAGAGTACGGGATACTCCTCCCGAGTACTTC.

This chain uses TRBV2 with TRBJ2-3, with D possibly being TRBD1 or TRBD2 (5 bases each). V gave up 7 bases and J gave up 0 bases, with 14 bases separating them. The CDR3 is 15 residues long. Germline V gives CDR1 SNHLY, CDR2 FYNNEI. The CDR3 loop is CASKTVGVSTDTQYF. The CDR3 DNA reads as TGTGCCAGCAAGACAGTCGGGGTTAGCACAGATACGCAGTATTTT.

The CDR3 DNA reads as TGCGCCAGCAGCACAGACAGGGAGCCCCAGCATTTT. Encoded protein: CASSTDREPQHF. This chain connects TRBV4-1 to TRBJ1-5; 7 bases line up with TRBD1. Germline V gene sequence: CDR1 MGHRA, CDR2 YSYEKL. V lost 5 bases and J lost 8; bases outside the gene matches: 3. The CDR3 loop spans 12 amino acids.

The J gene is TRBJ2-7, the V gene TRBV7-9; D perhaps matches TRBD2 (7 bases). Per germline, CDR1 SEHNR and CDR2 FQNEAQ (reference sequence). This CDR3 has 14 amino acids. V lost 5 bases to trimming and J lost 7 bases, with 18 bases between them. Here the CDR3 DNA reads TGTGCCAGCAGCCTCACCGACGGGGGGCGGGAGCAGTACTTC. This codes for CASSLTDGGREQYF.

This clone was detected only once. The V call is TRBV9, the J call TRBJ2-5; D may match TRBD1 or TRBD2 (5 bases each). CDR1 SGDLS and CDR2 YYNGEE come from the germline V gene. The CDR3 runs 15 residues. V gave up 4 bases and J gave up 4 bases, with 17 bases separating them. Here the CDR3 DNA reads TGTGCCAGCAGCAGGGGACCCTCCCGGGGAGAGACCCAGTACTTC. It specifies CASSRGPSRGETQYF.

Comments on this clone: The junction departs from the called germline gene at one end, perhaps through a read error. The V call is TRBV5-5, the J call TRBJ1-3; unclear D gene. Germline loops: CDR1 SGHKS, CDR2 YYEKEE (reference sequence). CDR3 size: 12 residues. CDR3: CASRSSGDTIYF. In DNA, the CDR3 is TGTGCCAGCAGGTCAAGTGGAGACACCATATATTTT.